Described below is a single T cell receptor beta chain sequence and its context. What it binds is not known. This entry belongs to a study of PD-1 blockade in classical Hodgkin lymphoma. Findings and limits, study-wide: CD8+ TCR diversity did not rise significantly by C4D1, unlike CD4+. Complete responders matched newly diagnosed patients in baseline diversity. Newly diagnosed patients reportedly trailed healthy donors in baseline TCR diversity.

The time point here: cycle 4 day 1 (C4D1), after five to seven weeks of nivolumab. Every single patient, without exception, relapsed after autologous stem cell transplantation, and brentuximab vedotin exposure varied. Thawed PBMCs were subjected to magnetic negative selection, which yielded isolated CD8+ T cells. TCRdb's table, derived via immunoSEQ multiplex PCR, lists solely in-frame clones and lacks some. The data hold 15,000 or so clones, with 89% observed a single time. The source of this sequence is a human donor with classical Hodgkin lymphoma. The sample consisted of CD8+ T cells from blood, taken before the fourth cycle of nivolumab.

CDR3 loop: CASASRYNEQFF. The CDR3 DNA reads TGTGCCAGCGCTTCAAGGTACAATGAGCAGTTCTTC. The chain uses TRBV6-6 and TRBJ2-1; D is ambiguous. Looked up from germline, CDR1 is MNHNY and CDR2 is SVGAGI (reference sequence). The CDR3 is 12 residues long. Between the trimmed V and J ends, which lost 8 bases and 4 bases, there was a span of 9 bases.